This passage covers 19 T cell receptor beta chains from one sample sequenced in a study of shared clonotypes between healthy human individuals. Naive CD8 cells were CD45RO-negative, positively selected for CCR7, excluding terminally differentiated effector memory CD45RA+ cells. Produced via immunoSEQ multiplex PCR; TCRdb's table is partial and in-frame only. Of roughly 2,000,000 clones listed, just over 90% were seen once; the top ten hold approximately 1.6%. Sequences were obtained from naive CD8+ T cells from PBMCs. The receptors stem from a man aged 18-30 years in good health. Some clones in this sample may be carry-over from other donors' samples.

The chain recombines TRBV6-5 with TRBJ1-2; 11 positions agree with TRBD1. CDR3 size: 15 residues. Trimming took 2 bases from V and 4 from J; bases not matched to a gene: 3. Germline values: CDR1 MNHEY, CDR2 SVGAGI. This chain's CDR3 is CASSYRTGGFYGYTF. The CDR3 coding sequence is TGTGCCAGCAGTTACAGGACAGGGGGCTTCTATGGCTACACCTTC.

The CDR3 coding sequence is TGTGCCAGCAGCAACGGGAGGGGCTCCAATGAGCAGTTCTTC. This gives the protein CASSNGRGSNEQFF. This sequence joins TRBV6-5 and TRBJ2-1, with 8 positions matching TRBD2. The V segment lost 6 bases and the J segment 6 bases; nucleotides outside the gene matches: 7. CDR1 is MNHEY, CDR2 SVGAGI, per germline. The CDR3 extends over 14 amino acids.

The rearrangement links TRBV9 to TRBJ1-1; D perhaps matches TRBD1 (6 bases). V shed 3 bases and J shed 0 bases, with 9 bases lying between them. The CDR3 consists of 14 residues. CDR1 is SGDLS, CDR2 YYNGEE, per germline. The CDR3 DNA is TGTGCCAGCAGCGCGTGGGACATGAACACTGAAGCTTTCTTT. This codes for CASSAWDMNTEAFF.

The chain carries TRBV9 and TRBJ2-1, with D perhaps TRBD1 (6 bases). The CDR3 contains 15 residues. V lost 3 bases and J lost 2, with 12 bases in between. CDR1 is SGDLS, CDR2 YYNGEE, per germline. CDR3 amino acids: CASSGGHPTYNEQFF. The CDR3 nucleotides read TGTGCCAGCAGCGGGGGACACCCAACCTACAATGAGCAGTTCTTC.

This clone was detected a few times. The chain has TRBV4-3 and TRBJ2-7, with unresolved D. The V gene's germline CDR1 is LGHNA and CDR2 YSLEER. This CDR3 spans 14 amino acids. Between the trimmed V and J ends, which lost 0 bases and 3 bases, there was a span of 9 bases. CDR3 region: CASSQDRSFYEQYF. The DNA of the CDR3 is TGCGCCAGCAGCCAAGACAGGAGCTTCTACGAGCAGTACTTC.

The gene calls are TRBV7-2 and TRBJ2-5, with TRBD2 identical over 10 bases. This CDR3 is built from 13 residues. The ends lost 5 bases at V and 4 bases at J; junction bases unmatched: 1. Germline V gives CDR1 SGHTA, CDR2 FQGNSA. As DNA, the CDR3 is TGTGCCAGCAGCCCTAGCGGGAGAGAGACCCAGTACTTC. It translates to CASSPSGRETQYF. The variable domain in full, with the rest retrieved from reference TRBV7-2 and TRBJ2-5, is GAGVSQSPSNKVTEKGKDVELRCDPISGHTALYWYRQSLGQGLEFLIYFQGNSAPDKSGLPSDRFSAERTGGSVSTLTIQRTQQEDSAVYLCASSPSGRETQYFGPGTRLLVL.

The CDR3 sequence is CASSYGQGASGELFF. Here the CDR3 DNA reads TGTGCCAGCAGTTATGGACAGGGGGCAAGCGGGGAGCTGTTTTTT. This chain links TRBV6-5 with TRBJ2-2; 11 bases match TRBD1. The CDR3 loop spans 15 amino acids. Germline CDR1 MNHEY, CDR2 SVGAGI. The trim removed 3 bases at V and 7 bases at J, leaving 4 bases unmatched.

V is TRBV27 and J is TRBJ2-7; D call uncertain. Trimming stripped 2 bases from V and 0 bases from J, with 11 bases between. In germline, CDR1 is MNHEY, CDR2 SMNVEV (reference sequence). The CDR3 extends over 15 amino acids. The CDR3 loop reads CASSLAVRNSYEQYF. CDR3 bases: TGTGCCAGCAGTTTAGCGGTCCGAAACTCCTACGAGCAGTACTTC.

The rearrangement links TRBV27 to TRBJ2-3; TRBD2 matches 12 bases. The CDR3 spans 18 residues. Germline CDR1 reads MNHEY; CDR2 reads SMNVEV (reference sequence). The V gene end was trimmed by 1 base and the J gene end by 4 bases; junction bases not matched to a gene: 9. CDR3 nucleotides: TGTGCCAGCAGTTTATTGTCCCTAGCGGGAGGGCCATCAGATACGCAGTATTTT. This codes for CASSLLSLAGGPSDTQYF.

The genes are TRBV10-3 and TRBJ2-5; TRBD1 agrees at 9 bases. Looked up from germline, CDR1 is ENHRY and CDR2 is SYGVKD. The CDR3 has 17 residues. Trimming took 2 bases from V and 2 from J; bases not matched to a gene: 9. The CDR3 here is CAISEPLKGQGQETQYF. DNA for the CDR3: TGTGCCATCAGTGAGCCTCTAAAAGGACAGGGGCAAGAGACCCAGTACTTC.

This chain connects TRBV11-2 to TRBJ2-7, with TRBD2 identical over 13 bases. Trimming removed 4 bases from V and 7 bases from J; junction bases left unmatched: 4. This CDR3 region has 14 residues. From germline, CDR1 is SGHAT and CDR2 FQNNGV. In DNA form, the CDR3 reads TGTGCCAGCAGCTCCGGGACTAGCGGGATTGAGCAGTACTTC. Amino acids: CASSSGTSGIEQYF.

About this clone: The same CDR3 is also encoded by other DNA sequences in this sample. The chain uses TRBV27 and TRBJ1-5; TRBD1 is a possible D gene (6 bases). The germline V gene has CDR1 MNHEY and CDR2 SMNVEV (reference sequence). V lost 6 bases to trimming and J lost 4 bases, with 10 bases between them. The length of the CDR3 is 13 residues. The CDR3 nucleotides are TGTGCCAGCAGGCAGGGGTATAATCAGCCCCAGCATTTT. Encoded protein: CASRQGYNQPQHF.

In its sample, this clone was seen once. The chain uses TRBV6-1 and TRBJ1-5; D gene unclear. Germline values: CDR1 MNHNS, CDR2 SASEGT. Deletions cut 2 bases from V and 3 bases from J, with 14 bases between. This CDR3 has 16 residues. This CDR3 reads CASSEWIGIHNQPQHF. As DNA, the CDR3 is TGTGCCAGCAGTGAATGGATAGGGATCCACAATCAGCCCCAGCATTTT.

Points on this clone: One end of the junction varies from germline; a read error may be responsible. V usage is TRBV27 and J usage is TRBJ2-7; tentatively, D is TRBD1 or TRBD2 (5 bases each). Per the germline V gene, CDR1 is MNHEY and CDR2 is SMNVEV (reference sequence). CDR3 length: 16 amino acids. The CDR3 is CASSLSGTGSSYEQYF. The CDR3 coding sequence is TGTGCCAGCAGTCTATCCGGGACCGGAAGCTCCTACGAGCAGTACTTC.

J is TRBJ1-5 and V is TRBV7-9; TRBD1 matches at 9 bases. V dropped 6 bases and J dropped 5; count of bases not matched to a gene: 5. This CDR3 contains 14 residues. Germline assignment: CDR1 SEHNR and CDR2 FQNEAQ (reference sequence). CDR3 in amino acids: CASRGTGMDQPQHF. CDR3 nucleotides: TGTGCCAGCAGAGGGACAGGGATGGATCAGCCCCAGCATTTT. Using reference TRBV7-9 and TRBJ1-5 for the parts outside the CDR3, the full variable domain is DTGVSQNPRHKITKRGQNVTFRCDPISEHNRLYWYRQTLGQGPEFLTYFQNEAQLEKSRLLSDRFSAERPKGSFSTLEIQRTEQGDSAMYLCASRGTGMDQPQHFGDGTRLSIL.

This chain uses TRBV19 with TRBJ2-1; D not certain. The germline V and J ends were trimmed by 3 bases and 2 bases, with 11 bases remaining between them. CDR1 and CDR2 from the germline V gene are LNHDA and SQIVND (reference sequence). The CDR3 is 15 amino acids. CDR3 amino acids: CASSIAGAPYNEQFF. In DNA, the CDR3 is TGTGCCAGTAGTATTGCCGGAGCCCCCTACAATGAGCAGTTCTTC. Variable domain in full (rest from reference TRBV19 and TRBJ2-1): DGGITQSPKYLFRKEGQNVTLSCEQNLNHDAMYWYRQDPGQGLRLIYYSQIVNDFQKGDIAEGYSVSREKKESFPLTVTSAQKNPTAFYLCASSIAGAPYNEQFFGPGTRLTVL.

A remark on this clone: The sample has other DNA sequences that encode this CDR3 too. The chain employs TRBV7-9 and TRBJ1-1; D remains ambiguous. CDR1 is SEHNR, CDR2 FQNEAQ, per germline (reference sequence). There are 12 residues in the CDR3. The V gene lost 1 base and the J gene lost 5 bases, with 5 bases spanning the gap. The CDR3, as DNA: TGTGCCAGCAGCTTAGGAACGACTGAAGCTTTCTTT. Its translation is CASSLGTTEAFF.

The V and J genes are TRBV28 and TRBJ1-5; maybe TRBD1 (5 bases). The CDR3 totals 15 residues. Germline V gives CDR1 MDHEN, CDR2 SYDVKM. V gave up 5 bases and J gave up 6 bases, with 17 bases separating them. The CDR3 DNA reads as TGTGCCAGCAGTCAATTCAGGGAGGAGAGTCAGCCCCAGCATTTT. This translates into CASSQFREESQPQHF.

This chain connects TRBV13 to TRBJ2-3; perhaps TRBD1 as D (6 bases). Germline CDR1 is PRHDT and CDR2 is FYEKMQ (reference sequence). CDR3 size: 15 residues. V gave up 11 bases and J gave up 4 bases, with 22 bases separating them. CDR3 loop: CASLVAGGGPDTQYF. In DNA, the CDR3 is TGTGCCTCTCTAGTGGCAGGTGGGGGCCCAGATACGCAGTATTTT.